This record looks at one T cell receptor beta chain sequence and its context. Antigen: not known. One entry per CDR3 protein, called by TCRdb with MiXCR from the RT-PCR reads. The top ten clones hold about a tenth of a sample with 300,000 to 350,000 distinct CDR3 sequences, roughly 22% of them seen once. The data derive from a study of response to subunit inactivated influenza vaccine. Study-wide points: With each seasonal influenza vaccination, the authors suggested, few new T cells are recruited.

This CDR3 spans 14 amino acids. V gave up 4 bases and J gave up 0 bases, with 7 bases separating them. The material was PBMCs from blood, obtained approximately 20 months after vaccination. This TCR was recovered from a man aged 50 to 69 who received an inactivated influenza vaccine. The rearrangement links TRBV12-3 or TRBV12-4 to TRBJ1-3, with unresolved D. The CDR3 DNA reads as TGTGCCAGCAGTTACCCCGTCTCTGGAAACACCATATATTTT. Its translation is CASSYPVSGNTIYF.